This T cell receptor beta chain is drawn from a study of PD-1 blockade in classical Hodgkin lymphoma. The CDR3 loop spans 16 amino acids. Germline V gene data show CDR1 as SGHVS and CDR2 as FQNEAQ. Trimming removed 2 bases from V and 2 bases from J, with 13 bases in between. As for this clone: Its antigen is currently unknown.

All patients experienced relapse after autologous stem cell transplantation, and brentuximab vedotin exposure was variable. The data were produced by immunoSEQ multiplex PCR, yet TCRdb's version contains in-frame clones alone and is incomplete. This table has just under 45,000 clones, approximately 70% appearing once. Overall study findings and caveats: The study found that TCR diversity rose significantly by C4D1 in CD4+ but not CD8+ cells.

The V and J genes are TRBV7-8 and TRBJ2-1; D is possibly TRBD1 (7 bases). This sequence originates from a human donor with classical Hodgkin lymphoma. The specimen was peripheral blood mononuclear cells (PBMCs), collected before the second cycle of nivolumab. In DNA form, the CDR3 reads TGTGCCAGCAGCTTAAGGCAGGGGGGCGCCTACAATGAGCAGTTCTTC. It translates to CASSLRQGGAYNEQFF.